This is a list of T cell receptor beta chains from one sample in a study of cytotoxic CD8 clonotypes in ibrutinib-treated CLL. Measured with immunoSEQ multiplex PCR; TCRdb has only the in-frame clones, and not every one. The sample yields fewer than 75,000 clones, approximately 75% seen once. Material: PBMCs, obtained after 12 months of ibrutinib treatment. Receptors were obtained from a human donor with chronic lymphocytic leukemia. Both conserved end residues are part of each CDR3. The order of the fields is V gene, J gene, CDR3 protein.

TRBV5-1	TRBJ1-2	CASSRDRVDGYTF
TRBV25-1	TRBJ2-5	CASSDLLATQETQYF
TRBV2	TRBJ1-3	CASSEEGRLSGNTIYF
TRBV7-2	TRBJ2-7	CASSLGTGGISSYEQYF
TRBV18	TRBJ1-5	CASSPRGTSNQPQHF
TRBV5-1	TRBJ1-4	CASSSGDRGLEKLFF
TRBV11-2	TRBJ2-7	CASSWEGQGAYEQYF
TRBV30	TRBJ1-2	CAWRGYGYTF
TRBV5-4	TRBJ2-7	CASSPRGGSGTGEQYF
TRBV19	TRBJ2-2	CASRQGGGELFF
TRBV5-1	TRBJ2-2	CASSFGLPTSGYTGELFF
TRBV4-2	TRBJ2-1	CASSPTSGLYNEQFF
TRBV30	TRBJ2-1	CAWSPSGVYNEQFF
TRBV4-3	TRBJ2-3	CASGGGPSGTDTQYF
TRBV12-5	TRBJ2-1	CASGLGGNEQFF
TRBV9	TRBJ2-1	CASSPQLAGDEQFF
TRBV5-5	TRBJ2-3	CASSTEGADTQYF